The present entry profiles one T cell receptor beta chain with its context. What it recognizes is unknown. This record comes from a study of B cell selection in AIRE deficiency. Findings and caveats of the study: Of fewer than 4,000 shared Treg TCRbeta sequences, around 30% were healthy-donor-only and over 8% patient-only.

Germline trimming cut 4 bases from V and 3 bases from J; bases unmatched to any gene: 10. Germline V lookup: CDR1 SGHRS, CDR2 YFSETQ. The CDR3 is 16 residues long. Sorting defined conventional CD4 T cells as CD4+CD127+. Only in-frame clones appear in the TCRdb table, and some are missing; sequencing was by immunoSEQ multiplex PCR. The sample includes some 25,000 clones, roughly 95% seen only once; the top ten take over 0.2%. This sequence was found in a human donor in good health. The sample taken for sequencing was CD4+CD127+ conventional T cells sorted from PBMCs. The gene calls are TRBV5-1 and TRBJ1-2, with 9 nucleotides matching TRBD1. The CDR3 spells CASSAGTGSRDYGYTF. CDR3 nucleotides: TGCGCCAGCAGCGCCGGGACAGGGTCCAGGGACTATGGCTACACCTTC.